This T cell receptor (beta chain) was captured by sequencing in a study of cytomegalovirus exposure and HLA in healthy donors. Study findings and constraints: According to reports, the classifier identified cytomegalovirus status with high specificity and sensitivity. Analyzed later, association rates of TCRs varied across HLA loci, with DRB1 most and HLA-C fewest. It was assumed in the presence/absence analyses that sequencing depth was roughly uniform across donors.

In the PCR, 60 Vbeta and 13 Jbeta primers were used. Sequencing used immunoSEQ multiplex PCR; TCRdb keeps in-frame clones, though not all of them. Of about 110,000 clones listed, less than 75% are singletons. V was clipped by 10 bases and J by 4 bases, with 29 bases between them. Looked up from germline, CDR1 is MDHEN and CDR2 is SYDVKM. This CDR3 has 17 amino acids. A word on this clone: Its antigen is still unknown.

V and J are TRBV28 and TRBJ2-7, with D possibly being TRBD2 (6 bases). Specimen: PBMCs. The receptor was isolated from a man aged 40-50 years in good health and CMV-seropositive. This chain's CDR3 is CATQGHPISGSRYEQYF. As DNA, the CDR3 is TGTGCCACCCAGGGTCACCCCATCTCCGGGAGTAGATACGAGCAGTACTTC.